The 9 T cell receptor beta chains below come from one sample, sequenced in a study of cytomegalovirus exposure and HLA in healthy donors. The PCR used 60 Vbeta and 13 Jbeta primers. Method: immunoSEQ multiplex PCR; TCRdb's copy keeps in-frame clones and lacks some. The sample holds over 110,000 clones, 65% to 80% seen once. The sequencing input was PBMCs. The receptors originated from a woman in her forties or fifties in good health and CMV-seropositive.

The chain recombines TRBV19 with TRBJ2-1; 15 bases fit TRBD2. Germline V gene data show CDR1 as LNHDA and CDR2 as SQIVND (reference sequence). V lost 4 bases and J lost 5; bases outside the gene matches: 9. This CDR3 region has 18 residues. The CDR3 DNA reads as TGTGCCAGTAGTAGGGGACTAGCGGGGGGCCTTTTCAACAATGAGCAGTTCTTC. It translates to CASSRGLAGGLFNNEQFF.

This chain's CDR3 is CASSPPGQGNYGYTF. DNA for the CDR3: TGTGCCAGCAGCCCGCCCGGACAGGGGAACTATGGCTACACCTTC. The V gene is TRBV5-6, the J gene TRBJ1-2; 9 bases agree with TRBD1. The germline V gene encodes CDR1 SGHDT and CDR2 YYEEEE. After removal of 4 bases from V and 2 bases from J, the junction contained 6 bases not matched to a gene. This CDR3 is 15 amino acids long.

This rearrangement joins TRBV4-1 to TRBJ2-7; D call uncertain. The CDR3 contains 13 residues. V lost 3 bases, J lost 5 bases, and 11 bases lay in between. Germline CDR1 is MGHRA and CDR2 is YSYEKL. As DNA, the CDR3 is TGCGCCAGCAGCCAGCCAATCCAGGACGAGCAGTACTTC. It encodes CASSQPIQDEQYF.

The CDR3, as DNA: TGTGCCAGCAGCCTGGGCAGGGGACCAACCTACGAGCAGTACTTC. Its protein is CASSLGRGPTYEQYF. V usage is TRBV5-8 and J usage is TRBJ2-7; D perhaps matches TRBD1 (6 bases). The V gene's germline CDR1 is SGHTS and CDR2 YDEGEE. Trimming removed 4 bases at V and 2 bases at J, with 16 bases between. The CDR3 is 15 amino acids.

The genes are TRBV4-2 and TRBJ2-2, with 9 bases fitting TRBD2. The CDR3 totals 17 residues. CDR1 is LGHNA and CDR2 is YNFKEQ in the germline V gene. V shed 3 bases and J 0 bases; nucleotides not matched to a gene: 5. DNA of the CDR3: TGTGCCAGCAGCCAGGAACCTAGCGGGGCGAACACCGGGGAGCTGTTTTTT. This codes for CASSQEPSGANTGELFF.

The chain links TRBV9 to TRBJ1-1; perhaps TRBD1 as D (6 bases). Germline V lookup: CDR1 SGDLS, CDR2 YYNGEE. The CDR3 consists of 14 residues. The V end lost 0 bases, the J end lost 5 bases, and 11 bases lay between the germline ends. The CDR3 region has the DNA TGTGCCAGCAGCGTAGCAACAGGGTTGACTGAAGCTTTCTTT. Translated, it gives CASSVATGLTEAFF.

The genes are TRBV11-3 and TRBJ2-3; 8 bases fit TRBD2. This CDR3 contains 13 residues. V dropped 4 bases and J dropped 11; count of bases not matched to a gene: 8. Germline CDR1 SGHNT, CDR2 YENEEA. The CDR3 region has the DNA TGTGCCAGCAGCTCCCTAGAGACTAGCGAGCAGTATTTT. This translates into CASSSLETSEQYF.

The chain recombines TRBV28 with TRBJ2-5; 9 bases are a match to TRBD2. Germline V gene sequence: CDR1 MDHEN, CDR2 SYDVKM. V lost 2 bases and J lost 2; bases outside the gene matches: 0. CDR3 length equals 14 residues. The CDR3 loop is CASSLLAGQETQYF. CDR3 bases: TGTGCCAGCAGTTTACTAGCGGGGCAAGAGACCCAGTACTTC.

This chain connects TRBV7-2 to TRBJ1-1; D is uncertain. V was clipped by 5 bases and J by 0 bases, with 16 bases between them. Germline V gives CDR1 SGHTA, CDR2 FQGNSA. The CDR3 length is 16 residues. DNA of the CDR3: TGTGCCAGCAGCCCCCATGGGCAGAGCTTGAACACTGAAGCTTTCTTT. This sequence encodes CASSPHGQSLNTEAFF.